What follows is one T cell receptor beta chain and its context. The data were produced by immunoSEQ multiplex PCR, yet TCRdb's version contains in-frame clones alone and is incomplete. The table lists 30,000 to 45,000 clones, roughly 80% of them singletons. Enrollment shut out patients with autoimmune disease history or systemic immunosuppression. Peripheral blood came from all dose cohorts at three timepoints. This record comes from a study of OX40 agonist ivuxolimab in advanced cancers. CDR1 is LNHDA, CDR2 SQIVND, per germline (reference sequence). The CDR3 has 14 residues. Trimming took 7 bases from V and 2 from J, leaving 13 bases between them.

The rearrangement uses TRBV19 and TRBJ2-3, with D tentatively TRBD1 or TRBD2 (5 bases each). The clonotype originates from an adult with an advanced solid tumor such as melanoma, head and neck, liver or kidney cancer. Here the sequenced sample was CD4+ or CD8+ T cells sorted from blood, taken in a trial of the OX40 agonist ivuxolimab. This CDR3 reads CASNTGTLTDTQYF. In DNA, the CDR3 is TGTGCCAGTAACACCGGGACCCTCACAGATACGCAGTATTTT. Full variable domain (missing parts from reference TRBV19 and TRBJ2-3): DGGITQSPKYLFRKEGQNVTLSCEQNLNHDAMYWYRQDPGQGLRLIYYSQIVNDFQKGDIAEGYSVSREKKESFPLTVTSAQKNPTAFYLCASNTGTLTDTQYFGPGTRLTVL.